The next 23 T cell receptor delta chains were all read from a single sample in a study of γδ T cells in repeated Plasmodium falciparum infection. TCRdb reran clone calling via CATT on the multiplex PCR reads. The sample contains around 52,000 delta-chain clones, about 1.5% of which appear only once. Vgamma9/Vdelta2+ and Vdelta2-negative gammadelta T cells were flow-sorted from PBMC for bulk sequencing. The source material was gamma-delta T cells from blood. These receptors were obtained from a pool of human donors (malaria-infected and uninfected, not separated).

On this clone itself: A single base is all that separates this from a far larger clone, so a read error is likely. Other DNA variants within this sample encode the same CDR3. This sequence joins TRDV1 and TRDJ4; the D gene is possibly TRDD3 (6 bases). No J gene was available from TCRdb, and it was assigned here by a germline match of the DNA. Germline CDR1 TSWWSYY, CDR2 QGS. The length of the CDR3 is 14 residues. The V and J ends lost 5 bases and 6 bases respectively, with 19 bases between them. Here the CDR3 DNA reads TGTGCTCTTGGGCCCGCCGGGGGGAGGCCGACCCTGATCTTT. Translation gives CALGPAGGRPTLIF.

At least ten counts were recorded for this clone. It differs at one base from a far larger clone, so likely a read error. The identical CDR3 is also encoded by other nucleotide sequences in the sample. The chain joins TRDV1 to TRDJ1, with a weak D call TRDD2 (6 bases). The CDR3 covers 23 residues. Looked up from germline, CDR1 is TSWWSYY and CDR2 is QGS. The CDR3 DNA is TGTGCTCTTGGGGAACTAGGATTCTTCCTGCCCAGGTCTCGGGGACGATACACCGATAAGCTCATCTTT. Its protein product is CALGELGFFLPRSRGRYTDKLIF.

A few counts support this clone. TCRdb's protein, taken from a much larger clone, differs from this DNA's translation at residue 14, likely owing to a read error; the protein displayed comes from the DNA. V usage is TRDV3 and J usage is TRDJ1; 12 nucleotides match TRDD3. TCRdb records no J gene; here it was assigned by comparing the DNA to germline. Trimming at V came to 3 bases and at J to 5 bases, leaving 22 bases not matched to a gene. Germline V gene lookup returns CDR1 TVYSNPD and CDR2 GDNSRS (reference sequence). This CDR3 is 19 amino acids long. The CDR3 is CALIPRLGWGIRRRDKLIF. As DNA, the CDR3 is TGTGCCTTAATCCCCAGGTTAGGCTGGGGGATACGGCGCAGGGATAAACTCATCTTT. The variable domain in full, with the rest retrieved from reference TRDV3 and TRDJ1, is CDKVTQSSPDQTVASGSEVVLLCTYDTVYSNPDLFWYRIRPDYSFQFVFYGDNSRSEGADFTQGRFSVKHILTQKAFHLVISPVRTEDSATYYCALIPRLGWGIRRRDKLIFGKGTRVTVEP.

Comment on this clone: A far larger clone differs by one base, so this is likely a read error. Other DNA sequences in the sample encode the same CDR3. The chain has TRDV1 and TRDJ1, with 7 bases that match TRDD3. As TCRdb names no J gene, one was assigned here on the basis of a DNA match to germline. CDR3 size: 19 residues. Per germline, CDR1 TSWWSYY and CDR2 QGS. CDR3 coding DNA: TGTGCCCTTGGGGAACATAAGGCGGACTGGGGTGCTCGGGTCGATAAACTCATCTTT. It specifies CALGEHKADWGARVDKLIF.

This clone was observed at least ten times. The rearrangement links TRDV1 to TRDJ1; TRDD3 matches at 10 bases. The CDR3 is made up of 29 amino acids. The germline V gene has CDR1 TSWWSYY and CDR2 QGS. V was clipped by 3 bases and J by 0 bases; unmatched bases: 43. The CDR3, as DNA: TGTGCTCTTGGGGATCTAGGCCGGCTCAGGTACGGAGTAGCCTGGGCCACTGGGGGATGTGGCCCGTACACCGATAAACTCATCTTT. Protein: CALGDLGRLRYGVAWATGGCGPYTDKLIF.

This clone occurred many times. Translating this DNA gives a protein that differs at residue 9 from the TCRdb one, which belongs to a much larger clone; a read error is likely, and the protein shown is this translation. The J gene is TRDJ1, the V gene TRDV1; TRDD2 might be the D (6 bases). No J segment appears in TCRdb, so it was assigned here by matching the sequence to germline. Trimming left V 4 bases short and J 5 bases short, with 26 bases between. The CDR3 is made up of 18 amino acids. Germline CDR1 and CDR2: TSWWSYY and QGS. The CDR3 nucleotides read TGTGCTCTTGGGGGCACCTTCCCCGCTTGGGTCCTAGTGGATAAACTCATCTTT. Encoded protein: CALGGTFPAWVLVDKLIF.

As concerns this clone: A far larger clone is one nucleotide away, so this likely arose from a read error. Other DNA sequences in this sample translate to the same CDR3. The CDR3 sequence: CALGEQAFNWLLGDTTDKLIF. CDR3 DNA sequence: TGTGCTCTTGGGGAACAGGCTTTCAATTGGTTGCTGGGGGATACAACCGATAAACTCATCTTT. The V gene is uncalled and the J gene is TRDJ1; the listed D gene, TRDD3, was not tested against the DNA. The CDR3 length is 21 residues.

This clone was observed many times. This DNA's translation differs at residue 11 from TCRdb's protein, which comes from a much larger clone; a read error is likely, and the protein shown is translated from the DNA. The CDR3 sequence is CALGERGGYRRADKLIF. The DNA for the CDR3 is TGTGCTCTTGGGGAAAGAGGGGGATATAGGAGGGCCGATAAACTCATCTTT. The V gene is TRDV1, the J gene TRDJ1; 8 nucleotides agree with TRDD3. The CDR3 has 17 residues. The V gene's germline CDR1 is TSWWSYY and CDR2 QGS. With V trimmed by 2 bases and J by 3 bases, 11 bases remained unmatched.

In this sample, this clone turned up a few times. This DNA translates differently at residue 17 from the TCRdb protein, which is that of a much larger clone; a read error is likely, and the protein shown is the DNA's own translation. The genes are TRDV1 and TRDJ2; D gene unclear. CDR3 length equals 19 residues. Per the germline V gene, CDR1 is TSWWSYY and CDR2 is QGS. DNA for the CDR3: TGTGCTCTTGGGGGGCTACGAGCCAGCACCCTAACCCTGACAGCACAACCCTTCTTT. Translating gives CALGGLRASTLTLTAQPFF.

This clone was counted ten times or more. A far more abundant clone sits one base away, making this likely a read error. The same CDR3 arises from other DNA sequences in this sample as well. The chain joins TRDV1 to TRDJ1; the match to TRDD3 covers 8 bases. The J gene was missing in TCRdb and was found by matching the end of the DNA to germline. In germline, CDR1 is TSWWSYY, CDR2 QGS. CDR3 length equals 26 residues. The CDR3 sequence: CALGEAKGLLGTQTILGAVNTDKLIF. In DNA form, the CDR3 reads TGTGCCCTTGGGGAAGCTAAAGGTCTCCTGGGTACACAGACGATACTGGGGGCTGTTAACACCGATAAACTCATCTTT.

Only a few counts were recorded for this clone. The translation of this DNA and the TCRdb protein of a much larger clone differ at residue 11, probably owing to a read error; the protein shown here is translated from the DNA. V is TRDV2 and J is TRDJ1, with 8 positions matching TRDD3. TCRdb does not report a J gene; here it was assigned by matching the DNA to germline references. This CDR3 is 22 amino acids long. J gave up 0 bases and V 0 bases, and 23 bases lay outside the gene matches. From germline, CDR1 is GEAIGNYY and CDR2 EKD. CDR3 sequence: CACDTDEGSQNTGGAYTDKLIF. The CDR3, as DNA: TGTGCCTGTGACACCGACGAAGGAAGTCAGAATACTGGGGGGGCCTACACCGATAAACTCATCTTT.

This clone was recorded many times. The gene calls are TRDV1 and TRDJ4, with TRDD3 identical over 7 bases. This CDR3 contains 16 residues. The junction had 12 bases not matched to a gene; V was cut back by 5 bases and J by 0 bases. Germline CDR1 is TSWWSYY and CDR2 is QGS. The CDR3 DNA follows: TGTGCTCTTGGGTTATGGGGGACTCGACGCCCCAGACCCCTGATCTTT. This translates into CALGLWGTRRPRPLIF.

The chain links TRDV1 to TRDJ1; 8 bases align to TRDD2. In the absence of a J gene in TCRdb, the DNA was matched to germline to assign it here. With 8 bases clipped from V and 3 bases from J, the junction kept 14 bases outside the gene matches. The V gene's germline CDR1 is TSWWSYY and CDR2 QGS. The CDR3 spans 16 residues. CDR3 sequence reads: CALLLLPTRTPDKLIF. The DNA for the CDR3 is TGTGCTCTTCTCCTACTTCCTACGCGGACCCCCGATAAACTCATCTTT.

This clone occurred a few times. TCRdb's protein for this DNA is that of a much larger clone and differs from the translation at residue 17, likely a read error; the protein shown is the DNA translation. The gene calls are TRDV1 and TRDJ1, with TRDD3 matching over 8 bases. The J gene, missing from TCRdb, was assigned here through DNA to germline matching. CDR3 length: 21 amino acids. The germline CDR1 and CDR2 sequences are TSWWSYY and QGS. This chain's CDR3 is CALGAYLPSYDLWGNTGKLIF. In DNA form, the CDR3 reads TGTGCTCTTGGGGCGTACCTCCCGTCCTACGACCTCTGGGGGAACACCGGTAAACTCATCTTT.

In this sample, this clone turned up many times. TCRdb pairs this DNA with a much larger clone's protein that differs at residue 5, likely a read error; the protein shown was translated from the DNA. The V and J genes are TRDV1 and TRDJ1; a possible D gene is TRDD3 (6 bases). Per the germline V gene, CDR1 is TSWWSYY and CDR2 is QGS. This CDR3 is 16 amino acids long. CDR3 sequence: CALGKLGHRGSDKLIF. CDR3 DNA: TGTGCTCTTGGGAAACTAGGACACCGGGGGAGCGATAAACTCATCTTT.

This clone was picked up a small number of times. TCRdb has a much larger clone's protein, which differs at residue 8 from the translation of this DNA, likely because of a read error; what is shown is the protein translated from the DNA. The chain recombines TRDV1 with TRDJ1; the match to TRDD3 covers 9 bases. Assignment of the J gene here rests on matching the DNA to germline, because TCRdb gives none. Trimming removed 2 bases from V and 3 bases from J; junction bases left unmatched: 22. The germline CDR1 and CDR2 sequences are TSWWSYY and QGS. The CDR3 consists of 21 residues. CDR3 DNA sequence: TGTGCTCTTGGGGAAAAATGGCTGAGTCTATTCTGGGGATACGGGTCCGATAAACTCATCTTT. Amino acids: CALGEKWLSLFWGYGSDKLIF.

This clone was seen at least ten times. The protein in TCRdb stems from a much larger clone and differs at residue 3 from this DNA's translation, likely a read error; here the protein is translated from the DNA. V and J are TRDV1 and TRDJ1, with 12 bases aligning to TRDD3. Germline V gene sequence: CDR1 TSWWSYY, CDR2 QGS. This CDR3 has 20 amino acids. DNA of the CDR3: TGTGCTCCTGGGGGACGGAGCTGGGGGATACGCGTTGTTTGGGCCGATAAACTCATCTTT. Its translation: CAPGGRSWGIRVVWADKLIF.

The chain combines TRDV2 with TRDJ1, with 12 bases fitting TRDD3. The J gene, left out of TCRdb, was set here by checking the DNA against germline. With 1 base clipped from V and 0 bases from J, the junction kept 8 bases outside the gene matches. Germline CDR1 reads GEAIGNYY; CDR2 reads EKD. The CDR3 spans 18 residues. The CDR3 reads CACDTYWGIHPYTDKLIF. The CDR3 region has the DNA TGTGCCTGTGACACGTACTGGGGGATACACCCGTACACCGATAAACTCATCTTT.

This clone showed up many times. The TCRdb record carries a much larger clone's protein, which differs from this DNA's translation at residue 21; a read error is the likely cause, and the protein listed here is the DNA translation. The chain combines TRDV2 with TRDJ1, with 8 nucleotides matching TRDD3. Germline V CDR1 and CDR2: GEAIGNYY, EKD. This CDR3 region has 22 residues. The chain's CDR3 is CACDTDEGSQSTGGAYTDKLTF. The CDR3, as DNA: TGTGCCTGTGACACCGACGAAGGAAGTCAGAGTACTGGGGGGGCCTACACCGATAAACTCACCTTT.

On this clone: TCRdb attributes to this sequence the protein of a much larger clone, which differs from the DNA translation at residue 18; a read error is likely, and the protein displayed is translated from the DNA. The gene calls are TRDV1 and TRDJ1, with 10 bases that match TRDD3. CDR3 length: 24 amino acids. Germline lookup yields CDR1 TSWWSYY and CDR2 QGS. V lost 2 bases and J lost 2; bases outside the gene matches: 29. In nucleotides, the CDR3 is TGTGCTCTTGGGGAAACAGGCCTTCGACACCTTGGGGGATACCGAGGTTGGTGTACCGATAAACTCATCTTT. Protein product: CALGETGLRHLGGYRGWCTDKLIF.

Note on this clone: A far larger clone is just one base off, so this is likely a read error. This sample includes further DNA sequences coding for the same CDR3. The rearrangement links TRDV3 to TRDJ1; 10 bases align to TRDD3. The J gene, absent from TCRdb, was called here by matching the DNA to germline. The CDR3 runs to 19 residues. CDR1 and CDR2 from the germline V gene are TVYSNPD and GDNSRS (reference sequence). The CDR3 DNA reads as TGCGCCTTTAAGAACGCCTGGGGGATAATCCCCATCAAGGTCGATAAACTCATCTTT. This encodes CAFKNAWGIIPIKVDKLIF.

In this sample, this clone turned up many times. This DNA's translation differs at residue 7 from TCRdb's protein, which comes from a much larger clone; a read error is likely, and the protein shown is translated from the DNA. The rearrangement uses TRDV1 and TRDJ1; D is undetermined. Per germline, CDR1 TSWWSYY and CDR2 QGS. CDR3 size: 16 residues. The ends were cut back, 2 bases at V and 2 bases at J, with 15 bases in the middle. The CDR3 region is CALGEEGISLTDKLIF. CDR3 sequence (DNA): TGTGCTCTTGGGGAAGAAGGAATCTCTCTTACCGATAAACTCATCTTT.

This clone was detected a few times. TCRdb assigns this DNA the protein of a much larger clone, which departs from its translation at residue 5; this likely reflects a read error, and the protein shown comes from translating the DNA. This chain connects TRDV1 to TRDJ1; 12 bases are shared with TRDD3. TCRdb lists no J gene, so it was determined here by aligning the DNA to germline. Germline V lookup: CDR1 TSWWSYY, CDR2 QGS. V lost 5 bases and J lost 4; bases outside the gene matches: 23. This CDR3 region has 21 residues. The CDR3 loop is CALGKPASYVVLGDTLDKLIF. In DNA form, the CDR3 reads TGTGCTCTTGGGAAACCGGCTTCCTACGTTGTGCTGGGGGATACGCTCGATAAACTCATCTTT.